The 32 T cell receptor beta chains below were found in one sample sequenced in a study of cytomegalovirus exposure and HLA in healthy donors. With 60 Vbeta and 13 Jbeta primers, the PCR was carried out. The table came from immunoSEQ multiplex PCR; TCRdb's copy has only in-frame clones and leaves some out. The sample has some 130,000 clones; approximately 80% are singletons. Sequencing was performed on PBMCs. Receptor source: a male donor in good health and CMV-seronegative.

V usage is TRBV6-5 and J usage is TRBJ2-1, with 7 bases that match TRBD1. This CDR3 is built from 15 residues. The germline V gene has CDR1 MNHEY and CDR2 SVGAGI. Unmatched junction bases numbered 3, after V lost 4 bases and J lost 0 bases. CDR3 nucleotides: TGTGCCAGCAGTTTGGACAGGAGCTCCTACAATGAGCAGTTCTTC. It specifies CASSLDRSSYNEQFF.

This clone was detected once. The chain carries TRBV7-2 and TRBJ2-5, with 9 bases matching TRBD2. The J call is doubtful: the DNA matches TRBJ2-7 better. CDR1 is SGHTA, CDR2 FQGNSA, per germline. This CDR3 has 15 residues. In nucleotides, the CDR3 is TGTGCCAGCAGGCTAGGGGTAGCGGGGGTGTACGAGCAGTACTTC. This encodes CASRLGVAGVYEQYF.

V is TRBV10-3 and J is TRBJ2-1, with 9 bases identical to TRBD1. The junction had 10 bases not matched to a gene; V was cut back by 6 bases and J by 7 bases. The CDR3 runs 15 residues. Germline assignment: CDR1 ENHRY and CDR2 SYGVKD. CDR3 loop: CAIRGVGTGMNEQFF. DNA for the CDR3: TGTGCCATCAGGGGGGTTGGGACAGGGATGAATGAGCAGTTCTTC.

The chain joins TRBV18 to TRBJ2-5, with TRBD2 identical over 10 bases. This CDR3 is 15 amino acids long. Looked up from germline, CDR1 is KGHSH and CDR2 is LQKENI. V shed 2 bases and J 4 bases; nucleotides not matched to a gene: 4. The CDR3 is CASSPKLAGLETQYF. CDR3 nucleotides: TGTGCCAGCTCACCAAAACTAGCGGGATTAGAGACCCAGTACTTC. The entire variable domain, with the rest obtained from reference TRBV18 and TRBJ2-5, is as follows: NAGVMQNPRHLVRRRGQEARLRCSPMKGHSHVYWYRQLPEEGLKFMVYLQKENIIDESGMPKERFSAEFPKEGPSILRIQQVVRGDSAAYFCASSPKLAGLETQYFGPGTRLLVL.

This clone was counted only a few times. The sample holds other DNA sequences that translate to the same CDR3. V and J are TRBV6-5 and TRBJ1-5, with 7 bases identical to TRBD1. The CDR3 runs 16 residues. V gave up 0 bases and J gave up 1 base; unmatched junction bases: 3. CDR1 is MNHEY and CDR2 is SVGAGI in the germline V gene. The CDR3 DNA reads as TGTGCCAGCAGTTACTCGAAACAGGGGAGCAATCAGCCCCAGCATTTT. Its translation: CASSYSKQGSNQPQHF.

This CDR3 reads CASSRASSGGTGELFF. The DNA for the CDR3 is TGTGCCAGCAGCCGAGCTAGTTCGGGAGGCACCGGGGAGCTGTTTTTT. The J gene is TRBJ2-2, the V gene TRBV27, with 7 bases aligning to TRBD2. CDR1 is MNHEY and CDR2 is SMNVEV in the germline V gene (reference sequence). V dropped 6 bases and J dropped 4; count of bases not matched to a gene: 11. The CDR3 is made up of 16 amino acids.

This clone has just a few counts. The CDR3 DNA reads as TGCGCCAGCAGCCAAGAACCCAGCGGACCCTCCTACGAGCAGTACTTC. Translation: CASSQEPSGPSYEQYF. The chain couples TRBV4-1 to TRBJ2-5; D perhaps matches TRBD2 (5 bases). Near its end, the DNA agrees better with TRBJ2-7, so the J call may be wrong. Looked up from germline, CDR1 is MGHRA and CDR2 is YSYEKL. The CDR3 is made up of 16 amino acids.

This clone was seen a few times. For the CDR3, the DNA is TGTGCCAGCAGCTCTCCCCGGACAGGGATCGAGCAGTACTTC. Translated, it gives CASSSPRTGIEQYF. The chain couples TRBV11-2 to TRBJ2-7; TRBD1 matches at 8 bases. The CDR3 runs 14 residues. Germline V gene data show CDR1 as SGHAT and CDR2 as FQNNGV. Trimming cost V 4 bases and J 6 bases; bases outside gene matches: 8.

This rearrangement joins TRBV5-1 to TRBJ1-2; TRBD1 aligns across 11 bases. Germline V CDR1 and CDR2: SGHRS, YFSETQ. V lost 2 bases, J lost 7 bases, and 4 bases stayed unmatched. The CDR3 length is 14 residues. This chain's CDR3 is CASSLPGQGVGYTF. CDR3 sequence (DNA): TGCGCCAGCAGCTTACCGGGACAGGGGGTTGGCTACACCTTC.

The chain joins TRBV5-6 to TRBJ2-3; 8 bases align to TRBD2. J lost 3 bases, V lost 1 base, and 7 bases had no gene match. This CDR3 contains 16 residues. Germline V gives CDR1 SGHDT, CDR2 YYEEEE. CDR3 DNA sequence: TGTGCCAGCAGCTTGTTTGGCGGGGGGATGACAGATACGCAGTATTTT. Its translation is CASSLFGGGMTDTQYF.

This clone was recorded a few times. V gene TRBV27 combines with J gene TRBJ2-5, with a tentative D call TRBD2 (6 bases). With 2 bases removed from V and 5 bases from J, the gap between germline ends came to 9 bases. This CDR3 is 13 amino acids long. Germline V gene data show CDR1 as MNHEY and CDR2 as SMNVEV (reference sequence). The CDR3 region has the DNA TGTGCCAGCAGTTTAGGCGCGGGGGAGACCCAGTACTTC. Translated: CASSLGAGETQYF.

The rearrangement links TRBV27 to TRBJ2-7; maybe TRBD2 (5 bases). Germline V CDR1 and CDR2: MNHEY, SMNVEV (reference sequence). Between the trimmed V and J ends, which lost 6 bases and 5 bases, there was a span of 14 bases. CDR3 length: 13 residues. The CDR3 region has the DNA TGTGCCAGCAGCAGAGTAGCGAGAAACGAGCAGTACTTC. Translating gives CASSRVARNEQYF.

Comment on this clone: Other DNA sequences in this sample translate to the same CDR3. V is TRBV6-1 and J is TRBJ1-1, with TRBD1 matching 7 bases. The CDR3 totals 13 residues. Germline CDR1 reads MNHNS; CDR2 reads SASEGT. The V and J ends lost 4 bases and 3 bases, in that order; junction bases with no gene match: 2. This CDR3 reads CASSVQGYTEAFF. CDR3 DNA sequence: TGTGCCAGCAGTGTACAGGGGTACACTGAAGCTTTCTTT.

This clone was counted ten times or more. This sequence joins TRBV10-2 and TRBJ1-2; weak D call: TRBD1 (5 bases). Germline CDR1 is WSHSY and CDR2 is SAAADI. V was clipped by 10 bases and J by 4 bases, with 16 bases between them. The CDR3 sequence is 13 residues long. The CDR3 reads CATPGEAGYGYTF. As DNA, the CDR3 is TGCGCCACCCCGGGGGAGGCTGGCTATGGCTACACCTTC.

The gene calls are TRBV6-6 and TRBJ1-1; unclear D gene. Germline CDR1 MNHNY, CDR2 SVGAGI (reference sequence). The CDR3 spans 16 residues. V lost 4 bases to trimming and J lost 5 bases, with 20 bases between them. The CDR3, as DNA: TGTGCCAGCAGTTCCGACGGGAGACGGGTGAGAACTGAAGCTTTCTTT. Encoded protein: CASSSDGRRVRTEAFF.

This chain uses TRBV4-3 with TRBJ2-7; 8 bases map to TRBD1. This CDR3 region has 16 residues. From germline, CDR1 is LGHNA and CDR2 YSLEER. Losses at the gene ends were 1 base for V and 0 bases for J; bases not matched to a gene: 5. CDR3 sequence: CASSQGRDRLSYEQYF. CDR3 nucleotides: TGCGCCAGCAGCCAAGGCAGGGACAGGCTCTCCTACGAGCAGTACTTC.

This clone was observed a single time. The chain is built from TRBV7-9 and TRBJ2-5; D remains unclear. The J call is doubtful: the DNA matches TRBJ2-7 better. Germline values: CDR1 SEHNR, CDR2 FQNEAQ (reference sequence). The CDR3 runs to 13 residues. CDR3 coding DNA: TGTGCCAGCAGCTCTCCAAATCCTTACGAGCAGTACTTC. Amino acids: CASSSPNPYEQYF.

In this sample, this clone turned up once. The DNA for the CDR3 is TGTGCCAGCAGTTTCGACACCTACAATGAGCAGTTCTTC. It translates to CASSFDTYNEQFF. V usage is TRBV28 and J usage is TRBJ2-1; D not certain. Trimming left V 3 bases short and J 2 bases short, with 5 bases between. Germline CDR1 reads MDHEN; CDR2 reads SYDVKM. The CDR3 totals 13 residues.

This clone was recorded once. The chain carries TRBV13 and TRBJ2-7; D is uncertain. The V gene lost 0 bases and the J gene lost 5 bases, with 5 bases spanning the gap. This CDR3 is built from 12 residues. Germline lookup yields CDR1 PRHDT and CDR2 FYEKMQ (reference sequence). The CDR3 coding sequence is TGTGCCAGCAGCTTAGGGCGGAACGAGCAGTACTTC. Translation: CASSLGRNEQYF.

J is TRBJ2-7 and V is TRBV7-9, with 14 positions matching TRBD2. This CDR3 contains 15 residues. Germline V gives CDR1 SEHNR, CDR2 FQNEAQ (reference sequence). J gave up 4 bases and V 4 bases, and 3 bases lay outside the gene matches. The CDR3 coding sequence is TGTGCCAGCAGCTGGACTAGCGGGAGGTGGTACGAGCAGTACTTC. Amino acid sequence: CASSWTSGRWYEQYF.

This chain joins TRBV7-6 and TRBJ1-2, with 11 bases aligning to TRBD1. Germline values: CDR1 SGHVS, CDR2 FNYEAQ. CDR3 length: 16 residues. The trim removed 1 base at V and 6 bases at J, leaving 7 bases unmatched. The CDR3 reads CASSLEPGTGGDGYTF. In nucleotides, the CDR3 is TGTGCCAGCAGCTTAGAACCCGGGACAGGGGGAGATGGCTACACCTTC.

This clone was detected only a few times. The gene calls are TRBV5-1 and TRBJ2-2; TRBD2 aligns across 13 bases. There are 17 residues in the CDR3. The V and J ends lost 3 bases and 7 bases, in that order; junction bases with no gene match: 9. Germline CDR1 is SGHRS and CDR2 is YFSETQ. The CDR3 region is CASSWTSGSPKVGELFF. CDR3 sequence (DNA): TGCGCCAGCAGCTGGACTAGCGGGAGCCCTAAAGTCGGGGAGCTGTTTTTT.

CDR3 sequence reads: CASSLSTAEPQHF. The CDR3 DNA sequence: TGTGCCAGCTCACTTTCCACGGCGGAGCCCCAGCATTTT. This sequence joins TRBV18 and TRBJ1-5; D is uncertain. Per germline, CDR1 KGHSH and CDR2 LQKENI. This CDR3 has 13 residues. V was cut by 4 bases and J by 8 bases, with 12 bases left in between. Looking up the rest from reference TRBV18 and TRBJ1-5 gives the full variable domain: NAGVMQNPRHLVRRRGQEARLRCSPMKGHSHVYWYRQLPEEGLKFMVYLQKENIIDESGMPKERFSAEFPKEGPSILRIQQVVRGDSAAYFCASSLSTAEPQHFGDGTRLSIL.

The V gene is TRBV6-1, the J gene TRBJ1-1, with D unresolved. V was clipped by 5 bases and J by 6 bases, with 16 bases between them. The CDR3 totals 14 residues. CDR1 and CDR2 from the germline V gene are MNHNS and SASEGT. CDR3 residues: CASSSVEGGAEAFF. CDR3 sequence (DNA): TGTGCCAGCAGTTCCGTCGAGGGTGGGGCTGAAGCTTTCTTT.

CDR3 sequence: CASSPRELAGGTPYEQYF. DNA of the CDR3: TGTGCCAGCTCACCACGAGAACTAGCGGGGGGGACGCCCTACGAGCAGTACTTC. This chain joins TRBV18 and TRBJ2-7, with 13 bases lining up with TRBD2. Germline CDR1 reads KGHSH; CDR2 reads LQKENI. J gave up 2 bases and V 1 base, and 8 bases lay outside the gene matches. This CDR3 is built from 18 residues. Filled out from reference TRBV18 and TRBJ2-7, the complete variable domain reads NAGVMQNPRHLVRRRGQEARLRCSPMKGHSHVYWYRQLPEEGLKFMVYLQKENIIDESGMPKERFSAEFPKEGPSILRIQQVVRGDSAAYFCASSPRELAGGTPYEQYFGPGTRLTVT.

This chain connects TRBV29-1 to TRBJ1-1, with a possible D match to TRBD1 (5 bases). The CDR3 contains 13 residues. The V gene's germline CDR1 is SQVTM and CDR2 ANQGSEA. Trimming removed 6 bases from V and 5 bases from J, with 16 bases in between. CDR3 loop: CSVRRGGRTEAFF. As DNA, the CDR3 is TGCAGCGTAAGGAGGGGAGGACGAACTGAAGCTTTCTTT. Looking up the rest from reference TRBV29-1 and TRBJ1-1 gives the full variable domain: SAVISQKPSRDICQRGTSLTIQCQVDSQVTMMFWYRQQPGQSLTLIATANQGSEATYESGFVIDKFPISRPNLTFSTLTVSNMSPEDSSIYLCSVRRGGRTEAFFGQGTRLTVV.

The CDR3 sequence is CASSPDPGSYSPLHF. CDR3 coding DNA: TGTGCCAGCAGTCCCGACCCGGGGAGCTATTCACCCCTCCACTTT. The chain joins TRBV27 to TRBJ1-6, with unresolved D. Germline V lookup: CDR1 MNHEY, CDR2 SMNVEV (reference sequence). The V end lost 5 bases, the J end lost 8 bases, and 16 bases lay between the germline ends. The length of the CDR3 is 15 residues.

This chain connects TRBV4-1 to TRBJ1-4, with 7 nucleotides matching TRBD1. This CDR3 spans 16 amino acids. Germline CDR1 MGHRA, CDR2 YSYEKL. With V trimmed by 0 bases and J by 8 bases, 9 bases remained unmatched. Written as DNA, the CDR3 is TGCGCCAGCAGCCAAGATCCGGCAGGGGGAGCCGAAAAACTGTTTTTT. This translates into CASSQDPAGGAEKLFF.

The chain couples TRBV15 to TRBJ1-1; no definite D call. V lost 0 bases, J lost 1 base, and 12 bases lay in between. Germline CDR1 and CDR2: LNHNV and YYDKDF (reference sequence). The CDR3 length is 16 residues. CDR3 sequence: CATSREREDSNTEAFF. The CDR3 nucleotides read TGTGCCACCAGCAGAGAAAGAGAGGACTCGAACACTGAAGCTTTCTTT.

J is TRBJ2-7 and V is TRBV19; TRBD1 aligns across 8 bases. Germline V gene data show CDR1 as LNHDA and CDR2 as SQIVND (reference sequence). With V trimmed by 7 bases and J by 7 bases, 15 bases remained unmatched. The CDR3 has 15 residues. In DNA, the CDR3 is TGTGCCAGTAACCCCTCGAAGCAGGGGGCGGGGGAGCAGTACTTC. This encodes CASNPSKQGAGEQYF.

V usage is TRBV18 and J usage is TRBJ1-4; D uncertain. The CDR3 runs 13 residues. Germline V lookup: CDR1 KGHSH, CDR2 LQKENI. The germline V and J ends were trimmed by 5 bases and 4 bases, with 8 bases remaining between them. CDR3: CASSGQFNEKLFF. The CDR3 nucleotides read TGTGCCAGCTCAGGGCAGTTTAATGAAAAACTGTTTTTT.

The genes are TRBV5-1 and TRBJ2-1, with 11 bases fitting TRBD2. J was trimmed by 8 bases and V by 2 bases; bases with no gene match: 6. The CDR3 covers 15 residues. The germline gives CDR1 SGHRS, CDR2 YFSETQ. DNA for the CDR3: TGCGCCAGCAGCTTATTAGCGGGGGGGCCGTATGAGCAGTTCTTC. Protein: CASSLLAGGPYEQFF.